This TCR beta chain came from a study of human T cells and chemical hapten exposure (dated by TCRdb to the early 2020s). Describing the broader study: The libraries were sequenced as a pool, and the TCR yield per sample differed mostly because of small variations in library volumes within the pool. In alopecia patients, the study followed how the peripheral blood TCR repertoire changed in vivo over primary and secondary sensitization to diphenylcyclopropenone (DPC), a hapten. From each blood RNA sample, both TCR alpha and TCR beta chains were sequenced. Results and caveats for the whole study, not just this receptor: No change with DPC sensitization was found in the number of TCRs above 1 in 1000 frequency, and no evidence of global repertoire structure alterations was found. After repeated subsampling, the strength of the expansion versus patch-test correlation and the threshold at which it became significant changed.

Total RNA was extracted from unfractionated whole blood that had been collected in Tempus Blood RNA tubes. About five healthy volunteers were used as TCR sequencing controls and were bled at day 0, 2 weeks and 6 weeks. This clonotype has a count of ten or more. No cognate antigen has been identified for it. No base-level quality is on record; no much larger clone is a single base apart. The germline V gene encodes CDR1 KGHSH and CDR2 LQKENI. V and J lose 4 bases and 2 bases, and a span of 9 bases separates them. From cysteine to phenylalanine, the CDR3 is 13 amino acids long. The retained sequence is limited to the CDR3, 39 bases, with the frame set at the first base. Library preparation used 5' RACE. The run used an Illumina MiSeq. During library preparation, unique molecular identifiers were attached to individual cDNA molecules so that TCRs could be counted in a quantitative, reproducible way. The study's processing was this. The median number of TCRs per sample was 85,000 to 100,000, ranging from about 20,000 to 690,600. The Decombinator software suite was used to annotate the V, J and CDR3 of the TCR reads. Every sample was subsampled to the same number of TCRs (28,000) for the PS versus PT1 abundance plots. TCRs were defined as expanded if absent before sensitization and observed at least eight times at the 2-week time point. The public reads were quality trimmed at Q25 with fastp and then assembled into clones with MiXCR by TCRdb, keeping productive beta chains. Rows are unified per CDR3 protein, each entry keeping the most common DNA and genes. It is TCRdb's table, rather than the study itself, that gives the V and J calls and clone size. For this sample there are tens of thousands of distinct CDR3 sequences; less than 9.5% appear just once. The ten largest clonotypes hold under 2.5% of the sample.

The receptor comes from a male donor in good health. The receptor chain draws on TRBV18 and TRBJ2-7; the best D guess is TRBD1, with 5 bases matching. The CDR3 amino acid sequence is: CASSLQDTYEQYF. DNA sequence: TGTGCCAGCTCACTACAGGATACCTACGAGCAGTACTTC.